This paragraph reports one T cell receptor beta chain. Its antigen is undetermined. Clones were sequenced by immunoSEQ multiplex PCR, and TCRdb holds only the in-frame ones, with some missing. This sample has fewer than 100,000 clones, with over 80% found just once. This specimen belongs to a study of T cells in localized non-small cell lung cancer. Study results and caveats: Sequencing was limited to one tumor region, leaving the possibility of heterogeneity open. There were a median roughly 59 of the top 100 tumor clones appearing in adjacent lung. Uninvolved adjacent lung had more T cell clonality than any other tissue, topping tumor.

The CDR3 length is 14 residues. V was clipped by 3 bases and J by 5 bases; unmatched bases: 4. Germline values: CDR1 MNHEY, CDR2 SMNVEV (reference sequence). The sequencing here drew on peripheral blood, taken before any cancer treatment. This sequence joins TRBV27 and TRBJ1-5; 7 bases are a match to TRBD1. This TCR came from a man between 35 and 75 years old with stage I squamous cell lung carcinoma. The CDR3: CASSFSRGHQPQHF. CDR3 DNA sequence: TGTGCCAGCAGTTTCTCAAGGGGGCATCAGCCCCAGCATTTT.